The clone carrying this T cell receptor (beta chain) has more than one count but fewer than ten. No antigen is known for it. The CDR3 runs to 15 residues. Germline CDR1 and CDR2: DFQATT and SNEGSKA (reference sequence). V lost 7 bases, J lost 1 base, and 20 bases lay in between. Genomic DNA templated the TCR beta VDJ and CDR3 profiling. A single record per CDR3 protein comes from TCRdb applying MiXCR to the reads. The data contain 160,000 or so distinct CDR3 sequences, roughly 43% of them seen just once; the ten biggest clones take up approximately 1%. The sample comes from a study of CD8+CD57+ T cells in acquired aplastic anemia. Study details: Mean yield of DNA from sorted CD4+ and CD8+ cells was about 3.2 ug.

Previously, flow cytometry had revealed CD8+CD57+ cell expansion in the patients chosen for sequencing. The cohort consisted entirely of patients having severe acquired aplastic anemia. Study results and limitations: About 30 CD8+ CDR3 sequences occurred in both the patients and the controls. Controls did not differ significantly from patients in CD8+ Simpson's diversity.

This receptor was taken from a human donor with aplastic anemia. Sequencing was performed on sorted CD4+, CD8+, or CD8+CD57+ T cells (not recorded which) from PBMCs. The chain joins TRBV20-1 to TRBJ2-7; D perhaps matches TRBD2 (5 bases). The CDR3 is CSVRKEGGLSYEQYF. The CDR3 nucleotides are TGCAGTGTCAGAAAAGAGGGCGGACTGTCCTACGAGCAGTACTTC.